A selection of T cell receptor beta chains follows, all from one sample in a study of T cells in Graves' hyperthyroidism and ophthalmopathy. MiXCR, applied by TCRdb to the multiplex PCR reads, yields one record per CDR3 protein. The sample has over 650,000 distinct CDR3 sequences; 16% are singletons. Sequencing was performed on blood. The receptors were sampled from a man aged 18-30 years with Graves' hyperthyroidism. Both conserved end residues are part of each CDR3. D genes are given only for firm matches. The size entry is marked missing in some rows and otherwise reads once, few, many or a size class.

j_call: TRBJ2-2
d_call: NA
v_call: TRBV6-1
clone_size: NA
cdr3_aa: CASSPPVGGELFF
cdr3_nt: TGTGCCAGCAGTCCCCCAGTCGGCGGGGAGCTGTTTTTT

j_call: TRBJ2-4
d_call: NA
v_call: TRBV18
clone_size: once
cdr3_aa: CASLPIERTAKNIQYF
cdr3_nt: TGTGCCAGCTTACCAATCGAGCGTACAGCCAAAAACATTCAGTACTTC

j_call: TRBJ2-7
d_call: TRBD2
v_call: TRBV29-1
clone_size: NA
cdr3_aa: CSVRAGGPYEQYF
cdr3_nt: TGCAGCGTTCGGGCGGGAGGGCCCTACGAGCAGTACTTC

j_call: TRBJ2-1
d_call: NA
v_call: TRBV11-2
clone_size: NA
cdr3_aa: CASSPGGLPPRGEQFF
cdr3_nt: TGTGCCAGCAGTCCAGGGGGACTTCCCCCGAGGGGGGAGCAGTTCTTC

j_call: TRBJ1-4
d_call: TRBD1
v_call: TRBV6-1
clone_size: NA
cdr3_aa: CATWDRQNEKLFF
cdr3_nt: TGTGCCACCTGGGACAGACAAAATGAAAAACTGTTTTTT

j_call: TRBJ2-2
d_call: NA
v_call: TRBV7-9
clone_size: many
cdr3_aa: CASSLLRTANTGELFF
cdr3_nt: TGTGCCAGCAGCCTATTAAGGACCGCAAACACCGGGGAGCTGTTTTTT

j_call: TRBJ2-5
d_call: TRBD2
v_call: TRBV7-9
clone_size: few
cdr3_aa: CASSKGLARLYETQYF
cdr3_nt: TGTGCCAGCAGCAAGGGACTAGCGCGACTCTATGAGACCCAGTACTTC

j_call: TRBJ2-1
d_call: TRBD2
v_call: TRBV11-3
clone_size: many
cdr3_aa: CASSPLGAGAGNEQFF
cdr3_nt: TGTGCCAGCAGCCCCCTGGGAGCGGGGGCTGGTAATGAGCAGTTCTTC

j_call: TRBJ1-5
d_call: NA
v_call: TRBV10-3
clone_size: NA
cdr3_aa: CAISESSLAGKGLNQPQHF
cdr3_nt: TGTGCCATCAGTGAGTCGTCATTGGCCGGAAAAGGGCTTAATCAGCCCCAGCATTTT

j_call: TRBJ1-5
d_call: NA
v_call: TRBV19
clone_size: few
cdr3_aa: CASTRGRGTNQPQHF
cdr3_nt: TGTGCCAGTACCCGCGGACGGGGCACCAATCAGCCCCAGCATTTT

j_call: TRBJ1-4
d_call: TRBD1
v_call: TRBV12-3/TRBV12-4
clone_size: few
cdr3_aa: CASSFGTARNEKLFF
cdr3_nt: TGTGCCAGCAGTTTCGGGACAGCTCGTAATGAAAAACTGTTTTTT

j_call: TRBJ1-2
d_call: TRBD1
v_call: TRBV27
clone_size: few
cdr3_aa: CANRTGDGYGYTF
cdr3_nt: TGTGCCAACAGGACAGGGGACGGCTATGGCTACACCTTC

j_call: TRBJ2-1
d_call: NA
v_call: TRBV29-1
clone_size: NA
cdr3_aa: CSVTPRRNEQFF
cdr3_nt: TGCAGCGTGACCCCCCGGCGGAATGAGCAGTTCTTC

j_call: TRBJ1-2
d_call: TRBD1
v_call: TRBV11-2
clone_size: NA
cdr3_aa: CASSLQGVHYGYTF
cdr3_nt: TGTGCCAGCAGCTTGCAGGGGGTCCACTATGGCTACACCTTC

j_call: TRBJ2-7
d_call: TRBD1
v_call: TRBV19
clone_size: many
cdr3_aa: CASSWDSTYEQYF
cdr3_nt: TGTGCCAGTAGTTGGGACAGCACCTACGAGCAGTACTTC